This TCR beta chain was sequenced in a study of shared clonotypes between healthy human individuals. About the study: Plates per donor: three CD4 naive, three CD4 memory, two CD8 naive, one CD8 memory. Study-level results: The diversity represented, both genetic and in exposure history, was limited by few donors. Relative to their counterparts shared across all four donors, non-shared clonotypes exhibited diminished generation probabilities.

The data were produced by immunoSEQ multiplex PCR, yet TCRdb's version contains in-frame clones alone and is incomplete. The sample yields roughly 2.2 million clones, approximately 90% seen once. Germline values: CDR1 DFQATT, CDR2 SNEGSKA (reference sequence). Between the trimmed V and J ends, which lost 4 bases and 1 base, there was a span of 4 bases. The CDR3 spans 11 residues. About this clone: Its target is not known. Additional DNA sequences in this sample encode the identical CDR3.

V and J are TRBV20-1 and TRBJ1-1; unclear D gene. The material sequenced was naive CD4+ T cells from PBMCs. The subset is: CD45RA+ positively selected. This TCR was recovered from a man between 18 and 35 years old in good health. Some clones in this sample may be carry-over from other donors' samples. The CDR3 is CSAKENTEAFF. The CDR3 DNA is TGCAGTGCTAAGGAGAACACTGAAGCTTTCTTT.